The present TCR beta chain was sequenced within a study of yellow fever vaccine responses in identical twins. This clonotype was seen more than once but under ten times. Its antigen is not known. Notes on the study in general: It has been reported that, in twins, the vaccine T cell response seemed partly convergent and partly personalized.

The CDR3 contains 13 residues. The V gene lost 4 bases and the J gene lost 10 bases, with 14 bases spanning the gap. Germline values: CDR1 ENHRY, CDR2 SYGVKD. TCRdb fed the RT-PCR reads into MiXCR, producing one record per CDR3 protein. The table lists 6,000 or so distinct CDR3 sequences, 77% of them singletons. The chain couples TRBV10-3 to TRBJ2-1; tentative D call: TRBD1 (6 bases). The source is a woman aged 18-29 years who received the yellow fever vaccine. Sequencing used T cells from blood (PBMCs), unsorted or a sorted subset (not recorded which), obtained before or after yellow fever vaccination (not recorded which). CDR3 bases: TGTGCCATCAGTGTAGAGGGGGTCGGGGAGCAGTTCTTC. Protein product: CAISVEGVGEQFF.